These 23 T cell receptor beta chains originate from one sample sequenced in a study of human T cells and chemical hapten exposure. TCRdb passed the RACE reads through MiXCR, listing each CDR3 protein once. The sample contains roughly 50,000 distinct CDR3 sequences, about 10% of which appear only once. Regarding time point: patch test 3, about 24 weeks after DPC sensitization. Specified treatment: therapeutic diphenylcyclopropenone sensitization with weekly scalp DPC. This specimen consisted of whole blood, obtained in connection with sensitization to the hapten diphenylcyclopropenone (DPC). These receptors all stem from a woman aged 40-49 years with alopecia areata. Some clones in this sample may be carry-over from other donors' samples.

This clonotype was seen only a few times. The genes are TRBV7-6 and TRBJ2-5; 7 bases fit TRBD1. The CDR3 runs 15 residues. V trimming: 4 bases; J trimming: 3 bases; junction bases outside the gene matches: 8. CDR1 is SGHVS and CDR2 is FNYEAQ in the germline V gene. CDR3 sequence (DNA): TGTGCCAGCAGCTCGATATACAGGGGCGAAGAGACCCAGTACTTC. It yields the protein CASSSIYRGEETQYF.

This clonotype appeared many times. The rearrangement links TRBV7-9 to TRBJ2-4; D remains unclear. CDR1 is SEHNR, CDR2 FQNEAQ, per germline (reference sequence). The V end lost 5 bases, the J end lost 0 bases, and 17 bases lay between the germline ends. The CDR3 is made up of 17 amino acids. The CDR3 here is CASSPTLSNLAKNIQYF. DNA of the CDR3: TGTGCCAGCAGCCCGACCCTTAGCAACCTAGCCAAAAACATTCAGTACTTC.

This clonotype occurred many times. The chain combines TRBV7-2 with TRBJ2-3, with D possibly TRBD1 on 6 matching bases. V was trimmed by 5 bases and J by 4 bases, leaving 13 bases between them. There are 14 residues in the CDR3. Germline CDR1 is SGHTA and CDR2 is FQGNSA. The CDR3: CASSPTGLADTQYF. The CDR3, as DNA: TGTGCCAGCAGCCCAACAGGGCTCGCAGATACGCAGTATTTT. Full variable domain (rest looked up from reference TRBV7-2 and TRBJ2-3): GAGVSQSPSNKVTEKGKDVELRCDPISGHTALYWYRQSLGQGLEFLIYFQGNSAPDKSGLPSDRFSAERTGGSVSTLTIQRTQQEDSAVYLCASSPTGLADTQYFGPGTRLTVL.

This clonotype was observed many times. The chain has TRBV19 and TRBJ2-3; a possible D gene is TRBD2 (6 bases). V lost 4 bases to trimming and J lost 0 bases, with 14 bases between them. The CDR3 spans 16 residues. Germline loops: CDR1 LNHDA, CDR2 SQIVND (reference sequence). CDR3 protein: CASSTARDFSTDTQYF. For the CDR3, the DNA is TGTGCCAGTAGTACCGCCAGGGACTTTAGCACAGATACGCAGTATTTT.

This clonotype was seen more than once but under ten times. The chain has TRBV6-4 and TRBJ2-1; 8 positions match TRBD2. J was trimmed by 4 bases and V by 2 bases; bases with no gene match: 4. Germline-derived CDR1 and CDR2 are MRHNA and SNTAGT. This CDR3 contains 15 residues. The CDR3 DNA follows: TGTGCCAGCAGTGACACGGCGGGGGGATACAATGAGCAGTTCTTC. Protein: CASSDTAGGYNEQFF.

The CDR3, as DNA: TGCGCCAGCAACATAGGGAGCGGGGGAGTTAAGCAGTTCTTC. Its protein product is CASNIGSGGVKQFF. The V gene is TRBV4-1, the J gene TRBJ2-1, with 8 positions matching TRBD2. Germline trimming cut 7 bases from V and 11 bases from J; bases unmatched to any gene: 13. Looked up from germline, CDR1 is MGHRA and CDR2 is YSYEKL. The CDR3 consists of 14 residues.

The genes are TRBV7-6 and TRBJ2-5, with a weak D call TRBD1 (6 bases). The CDR3 is 14 residues long. Between the trimmed V and J ends, which lost 5 bases and 4 bases, there was a span of 14 bases. The germline CDR1 and CDR2 sequences are SGHVS and FNYEAQ. This CDR3 reads CASSRQVFSETQYF. The DNA for the CDR3 is TGTGCCAGCAGCCGACAGGTGTTTTCAGAGACCCAGTACTTC.

This clonotype was counted between two and nine times. The genes are TRBV7-9 and TRBJ2-7, with 9 bases matching TRBD2. This CDR3 has 15 amino acids. Unmatched junction bases numbered 9, after V lost 3 bases and J lost 6 bases. CDR1 and CDR2 (germline): SEHNR, FQNEAQ (reference sequence). CDR3 sequence: CASSFAREGAAEQYF. In nucleotides, the CDR3 is TGTGCCAGCAGCTTCGCGCGGGAGGGAGCCGCCGAGCAGTACTTC.

This clonotype was detected only a few times. The chain has TRBV6-5 and TRBJ2-2; 8 bases map to TRBD1. This CDR3 is built from 13 residues. Germline V lookup: CDR1 MNHEY, CDR2 SVGAGI. V lost 6 bases to trimming and J lost 7 bases; unmatched junction nucleotides: 4. The CDR3 DNA reads as TGTGCCAGCAGCCAGGGGGCGGGCGGGGAGCTGTTTTTT. Translation gives CASSQGAGGELFF.

This clonotype occurred a few times. This chain joins TRBV27 and TRBJ2-3, with TRBD2 identical over 7 bases. The J segment lost 0 bases and the V segment lost 5 bases, leaving 5 bases of the junction unmatched. The germline V gene encodes CDR1 MNHEY and CDR2 SMNVEV (reference sequence). This CDR3 spans 15 amino acids. The CDR3 DNA is TGTGCCAGCAGTGCAGCGGGGACTAGCACAGATACGCAGTATTTT. Translating gives CASSAAGTSTDTQYF.

The DNA for the CDR3 is TGTGCCAGCAGTCCGGGGGCGGCGGACAATGAGCAGTTCTTC. It codes for CASSPGAADNEQFF. The chain joins TRBV12-3 or TRBV12-4 to TRBJ2-1, with D perhaps being TRBD1 or TRBD2 (6 bases each). V lost 5 bases and J 5 bases, leaving 13 bases between the germline ends. CDR3 length equals 14 residues.

Comment on this clonotype: Mismatch with germline at one junction end may stem from a read error. The V gene is TRBV2, the J gene TRBJ2-7; 12 bases line up with TRBD2. The CDR3 contains 11 residues. From germline, CDR1 is SNHLY and CDR2 FYNNEI. CDR3 sequence reads: CASSPGLAGLF. The CDR3 DNA follows: TGTGCCAGCAGTCCCGGACTAGCGGGACTGTTC.

This clonotype was found a few times. The rearrangement links TRBV7-6 to TRBJ2-1, with 11 bases fitting TRBD2. Germline values: CDR1 SGHVS, CDR2 FNYEAQ. The CDR3 spans 16 residues. The junction had 10 bases not matched to a gene; V was cut back by 5 bases and J by 7 bases. CDR3 DNA: TGTGCCAGCAGCCTTAGCGGGGGGGCCTTGGTAAATGAGCAGTTCTTC. It codes for CASSLSGGALVNEQFF. The full variable domain, its missing parts supplied by reference TRBV7-6 and TRBJ2-1, is GAGVSQSPRYKVTKRGQDVALRCDPISGHVSLYWYRQALGQGPEFLTYFNYEAQQDKSGLPNDRFSAERPEGSISTLTIQRTEQRDSAMYRCASSLSGGALVNEQFFGPGTRLTVL.

This clonotype was found a few times. The chain couples TRBV4-1 to TRBJ1-1, with a tentative D call TRBD1 (5 bases). The CDR3 is made up of 20 amino acids. The germline gives CDR1 MGHRA, CDR2 YSYEKL. V was shortened by 4 bases and J by 0 bases, with 27 bases between the two germline ends. Here the CDR3 DNA reads TGCGCCAGCAGCCGGGGATCTTTTAAGGAGGGGAAAAGGATGAACACTGAAGCTTTCTTT. Translating gives CASSRGSFKEGKRMNTEAFF.

This chain joins TRBV2 and TRBJ2-3, with TRBD1 matching over 7 bases. After removal of 0 bases from V and 12 bases from J, the junction contained 6 bases not matched to a gene. The germline gives CDR1 SNHLY, CDR2 FYNNEI. The length of the CDR3 is 13 residues. CDR3 in DNA: TGTGCCAGCAGTGAAGCTCTAGGGGGCCAACAGTATTTT. It codes for CASSEALGGQQYF. The variable domain in full, with the rest retrieved from reference TRBV2 and TRBJ2-3, is EPEVTQTPSHQVTQMGQEVILRCVPISNHLYFYWYRQILGQKVEFLVSFYNNEISEKSEIFDDQFSVERPDGSNFTLKIRSTKLEDSAMYFCASSEALGGQQYFGPGTRLTVL.

The CDR3 region is CASSVGTDLNYGYTF. The CDR3 bases are TGTGCCAGCAGCGTAGGGACAGATCTTAACTATGGCTACACCTTC. The chain recombines TRBV9 with TRBJ1-2; TRBD1 might be the D (6 bases). The V gene lost 0 bases and the J gene lost 1 base, with 10 bases spanning the gap. CDR3 length: 15 residues. The germline CDR1 and CDR2 sequences are SGDLS and YYNGEE.

The table lists this clonotype with many counts. V gene TRBV11-3 combines with J gene TRBJ2-1, with no clear D. Trimming left V 0 bases short and J 0 bases short, with 6 bases between. The CDR3 consists of 15 residues. Germline CDR1 and CDR2: SGHNT and YENEEA. The CDR3 sequence: CASSLDESSYNEQFF. In DNA form, the CDR3 reads TGTGCCAGCAGCTTAGATGAGAGCTCCTACAATGAGCAGTTCTTC.

In its sample, this clonotype was seen a few times. The CDR3, as DNA: TGCGCCAGCAGCCAAGTTAATGAGCAGTTCTTC. It is translated as CASSQVNEQFF. This chain joins TRBV4-1 and TRBJ2-1; no clear D gene. V lost 1 base and J 7 bases, leaving 2 bases between the germline ends. The germline V gene has CDR1 MGHRA and CDR2 YSYEKL. There are 11 residues in the CDR3.

This clonotype occurred many times. CDR3 nucleotide sequence: TGTGCCAGCAGTGAGTCCTCCTACGAGCAGTACTTC. As protein: CASSESSYEQYF. This chain connects TRBV6-1 to TRBJ2-7; D remains ambiguous. This CDR3 spans 12 amino acids. Between the trimmed V and J ends, which lost 3 bases and 0 bases, there was a span of 3 bases. Germline CDR1 is MNHNS and CDR2 is SASEGT.

This clonotype was found a few times. The V call is TRBV20-1, the J call TRBJ2-4, with D possibly matching TRBD2 (5 bases). The germline CDR1 and CDR2 sequences are DFQATT and SNEGSKA (reference sequence). Trimming shortened V by 5 bases and J by 2 bases, and 13 bases separated the two germline ends. This CDR3 has 14 amino acids. DNA for the CDR3: TGCAGTGCTGGGTTATCGGGGACCAAAAACATTCAGTACTTC. It is translated as CSAGLSGTKNIQYF.

The chain recombines TRBV5-1 with TRBJ1-1, with a weak D call TRBD1 (5 bases). Germline loops: CDR1 SGHRS, CDR2 YFSETQ. The CDR3 is 12 amino acids. Trimming removed 7 bases from V and 5 bases from J, with 12 bases in between. The CDR3 DNA is TGCGCCAGCTCTGGGACCCTGACTGAAGCTTTCTTT. It codes for CASSGTLTEAFF.

This clonotype turned up a few times. V is TRBV7-9 and J is TRBJ2-5, with TRBD1 identical over 10 bases. Germline V gene sequence: CDR1 SEHNR, CDR2 FQNEAQ (reference sequence). V shed 5 bases, J shed 2 bases, and the junction held 5 bases outside the gene matches. This CDR3 is 15 amino acids long. CDR3 residues: CASSRGQGVQETQYF. The CDR3, as DNA: TGTGCCAGCAGCCGAGGACAGGGGGTTCAAGAGACCCAGTACTTC. Based on the CDR3 plus reference TRBV7-9 and TRBJ2-5, the full variable domain is DTGVSQNPRHKITKRGQNVTFRCDPISEHNRLYWYRQTLGQGPEFLTYFQNEAQLEKSRLLSDRFSAERPKGSFSTLEIQRTEQGDSAMYLCASSRGQGVQETQYFGPGTRLLVL.

The chain joins TRBV5-1 to TRBJ2-6, with D uncertain. Trimming took 1 base from V and 2 from J, leaving 7 bases between them. Germline V CDR1 and CDR2: SGHRS, YFSETQ. This CDR3 has 15 residues. In nucleotides, the CDR3 is TGCGCCAGCAGCTTGACATGGGCTGGGGCCAACGTCCTGACTTTC. It codes for CASSLTWAGANVLTF.